What follows describes a single T cell receptor (beta chain). Which antigen it targets is not known. One base away there is no much larger clone; base qualities are not given. In total, just over 650 healthy bone marrow donors made up the cohort. All cohort members were sampled while nominally healthy, although unrecorded immune exposures were likely present. The donor tested CMV seropositive and was one of the 289 seropositive cohort members. A peripheral blood sample was provided by each donor, and peripheral blood mononuclear cells were used for TCR beta sequencing. The Qiagen DNeasy Blood Extraction Kit was used to extract genomic DNA from the blood cell samples. The sample is drawn from a study of cytomegalovirus exposure and HLA in healthy donors (dated by TCRdb to the late 2010s). The study in broad terms: In an earlier analysis of several hundred of the donors, roughly 300 Gb of sequence data and approximately 120 million unique TCR beta sequences from about 179 million T cells were reported. Rather than using new phenotypic data, the later analysis identified candidate immune exposures from TCR beta sequences and from how often those sequences occurred across donors. The aim of the study was to test whether cataloging public T cell receptors could identify signatures of past pathogen exposure. Several DR-DQ haplotypes were handled as single units for association and clustering, since linkage in the cohort was strong. Of the 300 to 500 genotyped donors, approximately 80% were placed in the genetic ancestry cluster associated with self-reported Caucasian donors. A separate validation cohort of approximately 120 different subjects was used in addition to the roughly 720-subject first cohort. Using immunosequencing, the study profiled T cell repertoires from 500 to 800 subjects and related those repertoires to cytomegalovirus serostatus. A later genetic analysis used genome-wide SNP genotypes for about 60% of the roughly 670 donors, treating that subset as a discovery cohort. The number of typed donors differed by locus: roughly 620-630 for A, B, C, DRB1 and DQB1; 500 to 550 for DQA1; 606 for DPA1; and some 470 for DPB1. Across about 370 genotyped donors of the cohort, an average of about 200,000 unique TCR beta nucleotide sequences per donor were sequenced, and 15% to 20% of those sequences were non-productive. An early release covering over 500 HLA-typed donors comprised about 300 gigabases of sequencing data and tens of millions of unique TCR sequences. A later analysis re-examined previously published TCR beta repertoires from 610 or so donors and added high-resolution HLA genotyping to investigate patterns of TCR occurrence. An earlier analysis of several hundred of the donors used high-throughput TCR beta sequencing to judge whether each TCR beta V gene segment behaved as functional or pseudogenic. High-throughput TCR immunosequencing, statistical association of individual TCRs with disease status, and machine learning were combined to predict cytomegalovirus infection status. HLA typing included class I and class II loci at four-digit resolution. Donor age, sex, ethnicity and CMV serostatus were compiled alongside the repertoire data. Every discovery cohort repertoire had been produced on one sequencing platform. Points the paper makes about the study in general: According to a later analysis, most CMV-associated TCR beta chains appeared to be HLA-restricted, and the HLA associations seemed to be driven largely by CMV exposure. A later genetic analysis reported fewer N-insertions in productive TCRs among donors in an Asian-associated ancestry cluster than the approximately 700-donor mean. A later analysis found that HLA-associated TCR beta chains were more clonally expanded and had lower generation probabilities than equally common non-associated chains. In vitro tests confirmed that three of the cytomegalovirus-associated TCR beta chains recognize cytomegalovirus antigens. Across donors, most TCR sequences were observed very rarely, whereas some public TCRs were present in many individuals. Some IMGT-functional V segments, including TRBV6-2 and TRBV6-3, could not be distinguished by the 87-base-pair reads and were therefore excluded. In the study, approximately 160 TCR beta chains were listed as associated with cytomegalovirus. Only TCR beta chains were sequenced in this cohort, and the absence of alpha or paired-chain data limited detectable features. An association between a missense DCLRE1C variant and V-gene and J-gene trimming of TCR beta chains was found in a later genetic analysis and replicated in an independent cohort. According to a later analysis, parvovirus B19, influenza, CMV and Epstein-Barr virus appeared linked to several top co-occurrence clusters. The sequencing pipeline was judged likely to have produced a cluster of highly shared sequence variants as a technical artifact. Correlated functional status among segregating V segments might reflect linkage disequilibrium, but an unknown experimental factor could not be ruled out. It was suggested by the authors that the approach could potentially be generalized to other disease states and immunological phenotypes. Because HLA typing was missing for some donors at each locus, association tests included only the typed subset. CMV serostatus was the only immune exposure information available for the cohort. A further reported finding was that TCR beta sequences accurately predicted the HLA-A and HLA-B alleles for most subjects in the first cohort. In a later analysis, some 18,000 TCR beta sequences were associated with specific HLA alleles at a false discovery rate of 0.05. Sequencing depth was assumed to be roughly uniform across donors in the presence/absence analyses, though that assumption may not hold. In an earlier analysis of 587 of the donors, most TCR beta V segments appeared in productive rearrangements about 87% or about 30% of the time, broadly matching IMGT annotations. Because counts were too low, seventeen rarely observed V segments, including chromosome 9 orphons, were excluded from the earlier analysis of under 650 of the donors. Strong co-occurrence of HLA alleles, especially DR and DQ, made assigning TCR associations to individual alleles difficult. A later analysis found that TCR association rates varied across HLA loci, with DRB1 alleles showing the most associated TCRs and HLA-C alleles the fewest. In both the original and validation cohorts, the classifier was reported to diagnose cytomegalovirus status with high specificity and sensitivity.

The library was obtained by the immunoSEQ multiplex PCR assay. For the multiplex PCR, a mixture combining 60 forward primers for TCR Vbeta segments and 13 reverse primers for TCR Jbeta segments was used. The CDR3 region of rearranged TCR beta genes was amplified from genomic DNA by a multiplex PCR assay. On the Illumina HiSeq System, the amplified TCR beta libraries were sequenced as 87-base-pair reads. The authors' pipeline ran thus. Across the 500 to 750 repertoires, a later analysis counted some 80 million unique TCR beta chains, 9.5 million to 13 million of which were shared by at least two donors. To remove PCR and sequencing errors, raw reads were error-corrected and collapsed into unique sequences using a nearest-neighbor algorithm that merged closely related sequences. To assign V, D and J gene segments, CDR3 sequences were aligned to IMGT reference sequences. For a sequence to be retained, at least a six-nucleotide match to both a V gene segment and a J gene segment was required. Rearrangements were called productive when the CDR3 lacked stop codons and stayed in frame with V and J; all others were non-productive. Following IMGT convention, CDR3 was defined as the stretch from the second conserved V-encoded cysteine to the conserved J-encoded phenylalanine. In an earlier analysis of more than 550 of the donors, sequences lacking an unambiguous match to a single V gene segment were excluded. In an earlier analysis of several hundred of the donors, V segments were called functional above 56.7% productive rearrangements and were called segregating when the between-donor standard deviation exceeded 5%. A statistical classification framework was developed to diagnose cytomegalovirus status using the catalog of TCR beta chain sequences. In a later analysis, TCR nucleotide sequences were compared against IMGT/GENE-DB human TR gene sequences so that V and J genes could be assigned. In a later analysis, CDR3 sequences and most-parsimonious VDJ recombination scenarios were assigned using the TCRdist pipeline. In a later analysis, each TCR beta chain was defined by its CDR3 amino acid sequence together with its V-gene family, and reads without a unique V-gene family were excluded. To address suspected cross-contamination and a sequencing artifact, a later analysis removed roughly 580 highly shared, low-generation-probability nucleotide sequences. For each public chain, a later analysis derived a clonal expansion index from normalized ranks of inferred template counts within each repertoire. Generation probabilities in a later analysis came from a VDJ recombination model fitted to out-of-frame rearrangements, and those results were checked against IGoR. A later analysis scored TCR-TCR, TCR-HLA and TCR-CMV co-occurrence with hypergeometric tests, applying a repertoire-size bias correction to TCR pairs. To estimate false discovery rates, a later analysis permuted the HLA or CMV assignments 20 times. In a later analysis, co-occurring TCRs were grouped with DBSCAN, and TCRdist sequence similarity was added when clustering was performed within HLA-allele-positive subsets. Repertoires with fewer than 30,000 or more than 120,000 public chains were left out of co-occurrence clustering, as were about 5 repertoires with anomalous nucleotide sharing. The table comes from immuneACCESS by way of TCRdb, which keeps in-frame sequences with V and J called. Part of the clones is missing from these tables; in studies checked, under half for an unresolved V gene and the rest for unknown reasons. The V and J calls and clone size are taken from that table; D and trimming were inferred from the DNA. This sample lists under 200,000 clones; over 65% were detected once. The leading ten clones occupy less than 3% of the sample.

From a lookup of the germline V gene, CDR1 and CDR2 are SGDLS and YYNGEE. Its CDR3 holds 14 amino acids, cysteine through phenylalanine. Only the CDR3 part of the read is kept: 42 bases, read in frame from the first base. V loses 4 bases, J loses 4 bases, and the germline ends lie 14 bases apart. The rearranged segments are TRBV9 and TRBJ2-5; the D region possibly corresponds to TRBD2 (6 bases align). The sequence was collected from a woman in her 40s in good health and CMV-seropositive. Sequencing was done on a sample of PBMCs. The sequenced DNA: TGTGCCAGCAGCCTTCAGGTGGAGGGAGAGACCCAGTACTTC. It encodes CASSLQVEGETQYF.